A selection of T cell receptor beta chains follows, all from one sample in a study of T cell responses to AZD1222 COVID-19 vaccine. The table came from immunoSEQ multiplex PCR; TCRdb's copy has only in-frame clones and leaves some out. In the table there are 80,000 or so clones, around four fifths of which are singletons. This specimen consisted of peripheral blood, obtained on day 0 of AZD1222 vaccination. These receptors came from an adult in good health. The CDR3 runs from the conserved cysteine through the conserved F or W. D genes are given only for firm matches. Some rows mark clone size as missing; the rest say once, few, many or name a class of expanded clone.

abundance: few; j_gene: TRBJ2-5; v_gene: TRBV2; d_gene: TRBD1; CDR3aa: CASTRGRRDETQYF; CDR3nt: TGTGCCAGCACCAGGGGGCGGAGAGATGAGACCCAGTACTTC
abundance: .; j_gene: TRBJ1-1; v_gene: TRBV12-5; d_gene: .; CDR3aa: CASAPGYMNTEAFF; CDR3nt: TGTGCTAGTGCTCCGGGTTACATGAACACTGAAGCTTTCTTT
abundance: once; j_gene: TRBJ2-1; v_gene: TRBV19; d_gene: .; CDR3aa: CASRGGEAGAVEQFF; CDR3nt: TGTGCCAGTAGGGGGGGTGAGGCAGGGGCGGTTGAGCAGTTCTTC
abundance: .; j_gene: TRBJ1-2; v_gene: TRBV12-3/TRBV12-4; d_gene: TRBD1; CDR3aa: CASKPTGYYGYTF; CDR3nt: TGTGCCAGCAAGCCGACAGGGTACTATGGCTACACCTTC
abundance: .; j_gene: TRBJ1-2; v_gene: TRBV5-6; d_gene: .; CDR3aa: CASSLAGGKVGYGYTF; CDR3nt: TGTGCCAGCAGCTTGGCCGGGGGCAAAGTCGGTTATGGCTACACCTTC
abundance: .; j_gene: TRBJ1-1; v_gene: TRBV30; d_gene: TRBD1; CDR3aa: CAWDRVTNEAFF; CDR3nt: TGTGCCTGGGACAGGGTAACAAATGAAGCTTTCTTT
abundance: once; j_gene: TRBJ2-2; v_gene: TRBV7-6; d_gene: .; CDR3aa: CASSSRPPTDFTNTGELFF; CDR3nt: TGTGCCAGCAGCAGCCGCCCCCCGACAGATTTCACGAACACCGGGGAGCTGTTTTTT
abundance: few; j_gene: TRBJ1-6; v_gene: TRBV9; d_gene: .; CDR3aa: CASSVVGGSNSPLHF; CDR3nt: TGTGCCAGCAGCGTAGTCGGGGGTAGTAATTCACCCCTCCACTTT
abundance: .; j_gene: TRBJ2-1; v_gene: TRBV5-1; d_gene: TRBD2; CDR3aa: CASRIAGEGYNEQFF; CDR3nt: TGCGCCAGCAGGATAGCGGGAGAGGGCTACAATGAGCAGTTCTTC
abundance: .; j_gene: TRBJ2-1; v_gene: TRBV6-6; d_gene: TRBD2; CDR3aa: CASSYSGTSNEQFF; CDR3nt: TGTGCCAGCAGTTACTCCGGGACTAGCAATGAGCAGTTCTTC
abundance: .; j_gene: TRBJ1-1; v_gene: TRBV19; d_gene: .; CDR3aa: CASIIWGTEAFF; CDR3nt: TGTGCCAGTATAATCTGGGGAACTGAAGCTTTCTTT
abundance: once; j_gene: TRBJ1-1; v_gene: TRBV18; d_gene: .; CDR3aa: CASSPLTTEAFF; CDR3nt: TGTGCCAGCTCACCACTTACCACTGAAGCTTTCTTT
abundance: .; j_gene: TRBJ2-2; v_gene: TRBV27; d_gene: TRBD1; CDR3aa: CASSYSAAGTGSPGELFF; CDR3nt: TGTGCCAGCAGTTATTCCGCCGCCGGGACAGGGTCCCCCGGGGAGCTGTTTTTT
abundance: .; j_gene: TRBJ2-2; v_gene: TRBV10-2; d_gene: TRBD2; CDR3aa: CASSDSGYTGELFF; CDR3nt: TGCGCCAGCAGCGATAGCGGGTACACCGGGGAGCTGTTTTTT
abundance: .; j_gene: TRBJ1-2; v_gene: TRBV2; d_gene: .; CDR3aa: CASSAGAGPYGYTF; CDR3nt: TGTGCCAGCAGTGCGGGTGCAGGTCCCTATGGCTACACCTTC
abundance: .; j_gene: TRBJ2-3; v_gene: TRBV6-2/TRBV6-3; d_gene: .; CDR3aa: CASSHNDGAGAQYF; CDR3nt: TGTGCCAGCAGCCACAACGACGGGGCAGGGGCGCAGTATTTT
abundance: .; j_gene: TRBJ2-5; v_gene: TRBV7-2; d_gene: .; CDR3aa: CASSFNGIQETQYF; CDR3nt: TGTGCCAGCAGCTTCAACGGGATCCAAGAGACCCAGTACTTC
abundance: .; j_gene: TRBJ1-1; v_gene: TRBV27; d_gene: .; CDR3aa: CASSKLDKSVEAFF; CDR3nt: TGTGCCAGCAGTAAACTAGACAAGTCGGTTGAAGCTTTCTTT
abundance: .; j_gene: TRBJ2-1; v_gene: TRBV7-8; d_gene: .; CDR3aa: CASSLTGGRGENEQFF; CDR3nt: TGTGCCAGCAGCTTAACGGGCGGCAGAGGTGAGAATGAGCAGTTCTTC
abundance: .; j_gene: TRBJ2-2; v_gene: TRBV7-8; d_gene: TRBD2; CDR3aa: CASSRGLAGGGELFF; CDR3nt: TGTGCCAGCAGCCGGGGACTAGCTGGCGGCGGGGAGCTGTTTTTT
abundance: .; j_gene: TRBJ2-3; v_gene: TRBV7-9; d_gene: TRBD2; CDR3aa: CASSPNPSGGTQYF; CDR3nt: TGTGCCAGCAGCCCCAACCCTTCGGGGGGTACGCAGTATTTT
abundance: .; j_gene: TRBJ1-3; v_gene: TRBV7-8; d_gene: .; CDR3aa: CASSQRENSGNTIYF; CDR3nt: TGTGCCAGCAGCCAAAGGGAGAACTCTGGAAACACCATATATTTT
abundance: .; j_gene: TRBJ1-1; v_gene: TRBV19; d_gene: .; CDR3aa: CASSNQGVRGEAFF; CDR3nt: TGTGCCAGTAGTAATCAGGGTGTCAGGGGTGAAGCTTTCTTT
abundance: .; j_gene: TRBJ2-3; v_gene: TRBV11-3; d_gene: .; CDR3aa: CASSPRTTTSTDTQYF; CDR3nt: TGTGCCAGCAGCCCCCGGACTACCACTAGCACAGATACGCAGTATTTT
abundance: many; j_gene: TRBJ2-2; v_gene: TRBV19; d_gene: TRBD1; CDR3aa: CASRLQGDTGELFF; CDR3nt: TGTGCCAGCCGGCTACAGGGGGACACCGGGGAGCTGTTTTTT
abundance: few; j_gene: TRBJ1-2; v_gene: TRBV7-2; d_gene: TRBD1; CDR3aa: CASSRGQGNGYTF; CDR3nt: TGTGCCAGCAGCCGTGGACAGGGTAATGGCTACACCTTC
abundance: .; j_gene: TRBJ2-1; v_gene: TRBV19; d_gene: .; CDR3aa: CASSYTYSYNEQFF; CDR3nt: TGTGCCAGTAGTTACACCTACTCCTACAATGAGCAGTTCTTC
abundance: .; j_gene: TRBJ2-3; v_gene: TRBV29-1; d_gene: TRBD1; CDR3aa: CSVGLETGGITDTQYF; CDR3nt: TGCAGCGTGGGATTGGAGACAGGGGGGATCACAGATACGCAGTATTTT
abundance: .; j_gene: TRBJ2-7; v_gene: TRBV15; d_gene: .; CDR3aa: CATSRDLSGYYEQYF; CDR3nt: TGTGCCACCAGCAGAGATCTGTCAGGGTACTACGAGCAGTACTTC
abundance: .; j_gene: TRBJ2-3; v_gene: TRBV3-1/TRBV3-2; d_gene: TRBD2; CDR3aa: CASRVAGKADTQYF; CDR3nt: TGTGCCAGCAGAGTAGCGGGAAAGGCAGATACGCAGTATTTT
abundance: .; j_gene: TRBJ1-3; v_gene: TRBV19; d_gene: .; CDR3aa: CASSGIGAGNTIYF; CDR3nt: TGTGCCAGTAGCGGCATCGGGGCAGGAAACACCATATATTTT
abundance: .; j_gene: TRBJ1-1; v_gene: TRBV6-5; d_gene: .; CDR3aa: CTSSPTGQGPEAFF; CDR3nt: TGTACCAGCAGTCCAACAGGCCAGGGGCCTGAAGCTTTCTTT
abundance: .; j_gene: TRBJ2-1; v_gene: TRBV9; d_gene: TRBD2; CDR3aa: CASSVVNGLAGEPGSHEQFF; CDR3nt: TGTGCCAGCAGCGTAGTGAACGGACTAGCGGGGGAGCCAGGAAGTCATGAGCAGTTCTTC
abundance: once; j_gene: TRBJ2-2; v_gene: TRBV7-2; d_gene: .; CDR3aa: CASSRRNTGELFF; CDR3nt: TGTGCCAGCAGCAGGAGGAACACCGGGGAGCTGTTTTTT
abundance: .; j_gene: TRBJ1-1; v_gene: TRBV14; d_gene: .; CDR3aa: CASSQMAQTEAFF; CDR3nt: TGTGCCAGCAGCCAAATGGCCCAGACTGAAGCTTTCTTT
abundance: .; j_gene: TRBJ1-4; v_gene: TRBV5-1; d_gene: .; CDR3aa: CASSQAGTSNEKLFF; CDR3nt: TGCGCCAGCAGCCAAGCCGGGACATCTAATGAAAAACTGTTTTTT
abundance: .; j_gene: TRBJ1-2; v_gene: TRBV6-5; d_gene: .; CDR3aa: CASSYGQTDNYGYTF; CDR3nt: TGTGCCAGCAGTTACGGACAGACGGACAACTATGGCTACACCTTC
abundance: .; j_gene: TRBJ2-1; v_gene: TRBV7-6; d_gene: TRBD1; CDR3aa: CASSLAGGGEQFF; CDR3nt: TGTGCCAGCAGTCTCGCAGGGGGCGGTGAGCAGTTCTTC
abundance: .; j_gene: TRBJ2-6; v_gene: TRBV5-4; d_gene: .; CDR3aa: CASSTYGFSSGANVLTF; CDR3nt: TGTGCCAGCAGCACCTACGGGTTTAGCTCTGGGGCCAACGTCCTGACTTTC
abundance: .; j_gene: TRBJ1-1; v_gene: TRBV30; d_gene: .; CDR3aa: CAWSVQGLTEAFF; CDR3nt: TGTGCCTGGAGTGTACAGGGTCTCACTGAAGCTTTCTTT
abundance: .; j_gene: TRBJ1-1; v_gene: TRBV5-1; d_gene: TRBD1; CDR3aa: CASSLAGGFTEAFF; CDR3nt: TGCGCCAGCAGCTTGGCAGGGGGCTTCACTGAAGCTTTCTTT
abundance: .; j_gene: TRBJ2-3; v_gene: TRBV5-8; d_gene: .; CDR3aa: CASSLGVGDTDTQYF; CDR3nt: TGTGCCAGCAGCTTGGGGGTAGGGGACACAGATACGCAGTATTTT
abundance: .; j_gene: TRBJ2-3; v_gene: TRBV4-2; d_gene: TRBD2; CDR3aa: CASSQDLTSGGRTDTQYF; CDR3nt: TGTGCCAGCAGCCAAGATCTCACTAGCGGGGGAAGAACAGATACGCAGTATTTT
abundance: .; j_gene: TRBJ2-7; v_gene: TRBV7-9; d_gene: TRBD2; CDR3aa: CASSALAGATYEQYF; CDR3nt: TGTGCCAGCAGCGCGCTAGCGGGGGCTACCTACGAGCAGTACTTC
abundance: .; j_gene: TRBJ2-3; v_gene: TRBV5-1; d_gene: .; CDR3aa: CASSPTRGDTQYF; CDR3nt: TGCGCCAGCAGCCCGACGCGGGGAGATACGCAGTATTTT
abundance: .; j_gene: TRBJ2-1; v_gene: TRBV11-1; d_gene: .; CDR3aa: CASSLSRWWDNEQFF; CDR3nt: TGTGCCAGCAGCTTGAGCAGGTGGTGGGACAATGAGCAGTTCTTC